The count of the clone carrying this T cell receptor beta chain is one. Its antigen is not identified. This sample was taken from a study of persistence of HIV-infected CD4 T cells. Anti-CD3/anti-CD28 beads served as a nonspecific positive control stimulus. CD4+ T cells upregulating both CD40 ligand and CD69 were sorted as responding cells. Before stimulation, PBMCs underwent CD8+ T cell depletion. Study-level findings and limits: The rare CMV-responding cells with HIV-1 proviruses were not separately TCR-sequenced.

The libraries were made with immunoSEQ version 4 in survey mode. The method was immunoSEQ multiplex PCR; TCRdb's version includes in-frame clones alone and lacks a portion of them. The sample has 35,000 to 50,000 clones, 80% to 95% seen once. The CDR3 runs 16 residues. Germline loops: CDR1 LGHDT, CDR2 YNNKEL (reference sequence). Trimming removed 4 bases at V and 5 bases at J, with 17 bases between. Sequencing was performed on CD4+ T cells sorted from PBMCs after 18-hour stimulation, taken from a patient who received antiretroviral therapy. The origin of this receptor is an adult man with HIV who was CMV-seropositive. The V gene is TRBV3-1 (or the pseudogene TRBV3-2), the J gene TRBJ2-2; possible D gene TRBD1, 6 bases. The CDR3 is CASSRWDISYTGELFF. DNA for the CDR3: TGTGCCAGCAGCCGATGGGACATTTCTTATACCGGGGAGCTGTTTTTT.